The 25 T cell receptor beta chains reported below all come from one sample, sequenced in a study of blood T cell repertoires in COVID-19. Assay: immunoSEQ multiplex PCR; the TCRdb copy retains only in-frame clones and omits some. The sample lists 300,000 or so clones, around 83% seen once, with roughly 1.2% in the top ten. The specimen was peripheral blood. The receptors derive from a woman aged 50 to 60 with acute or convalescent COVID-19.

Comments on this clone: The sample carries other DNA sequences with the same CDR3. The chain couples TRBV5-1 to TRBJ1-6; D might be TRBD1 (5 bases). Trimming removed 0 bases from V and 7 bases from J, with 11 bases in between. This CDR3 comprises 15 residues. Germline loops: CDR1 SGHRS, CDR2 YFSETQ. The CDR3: CASSLGQGSNSPLHF. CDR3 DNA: TGCGCCAGCAGCTTGGGGCAGGGATCCAATTCACCCCTCCACTTT. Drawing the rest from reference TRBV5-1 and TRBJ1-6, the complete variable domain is KAGVTQTPRYLIKTRGQQVTLSCSPISGHRSVSWYQQTPGQGLQFLFEYFSETQRNKGNFPGRFSGRQFSNSRSEMNVSTLELGDSALYLCASSLGQGSNSPLHFGNGTRLTVT.

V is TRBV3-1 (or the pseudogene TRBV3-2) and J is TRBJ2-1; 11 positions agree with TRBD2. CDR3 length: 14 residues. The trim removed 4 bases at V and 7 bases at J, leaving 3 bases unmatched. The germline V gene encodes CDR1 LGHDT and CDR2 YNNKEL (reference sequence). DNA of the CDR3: TGTGCCAGCAGCCGGGGACTAGCGGCTAATGAGCAGTTCTTC. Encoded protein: CASSRGLAANEQFF.

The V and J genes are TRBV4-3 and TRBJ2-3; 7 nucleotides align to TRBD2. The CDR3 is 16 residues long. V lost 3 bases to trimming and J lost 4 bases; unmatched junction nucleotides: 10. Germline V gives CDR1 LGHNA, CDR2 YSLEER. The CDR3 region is CASSQSSGIGADTQYF. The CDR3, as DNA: TGCGCCAGCAGCCAGAGCAGCGGGATAGGGGCAGATACGCAGTATTTT.

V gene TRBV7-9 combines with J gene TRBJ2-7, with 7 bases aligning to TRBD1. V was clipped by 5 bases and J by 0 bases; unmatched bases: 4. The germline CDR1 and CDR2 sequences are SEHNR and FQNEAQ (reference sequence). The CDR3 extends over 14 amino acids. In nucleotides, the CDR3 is TGTGCCAGCAGCCTGGGACAGAGCTCCTACGAGCAGTACTTC. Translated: CASSLGQSSYEQYF. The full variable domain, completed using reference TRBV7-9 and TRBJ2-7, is DTGVSQNPRHKITKRGQNVTFRCDPISEHNRLYWYRQTLGQGPEFLTYFQNEAQLEKSRLLSDRFSAERPKGSFSTLEIQRTEQGDSAMYLCASSLGQSSYEQYFGPGTRLTVT.

For the CDR3, the DNA is TGTGCCACCAGTGACAATACAGGGGGCACTAATGAAAAACTGTTTTTT. Its protein product is CATSDNTGGTNEKLFF. The V call is TRBV24-1, the J call TRBJ1-4; TRBD1 matches 9 bases. This CDR3 region has 16 residues. V lost 4 bases to trimming and J lost 2 bases; unmatched junction nucleotides: 4. Germline loops: CDR1 KGHDR, CDR2 SFDVKD.

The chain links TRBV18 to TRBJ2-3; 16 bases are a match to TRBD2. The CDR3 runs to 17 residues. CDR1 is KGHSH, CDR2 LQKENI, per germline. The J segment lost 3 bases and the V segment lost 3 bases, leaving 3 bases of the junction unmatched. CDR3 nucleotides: TGTGCCAGCTCACCGGGACTAGCGGGGGGGCCAACAGATACGCAGTATTTT. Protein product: CASSPGLAGGPTDTQYF. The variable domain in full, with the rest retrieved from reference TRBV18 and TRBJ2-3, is NAGVMQNPRHLVRRRGQEARLRCSPMKGHSHVYWYRQLPEEGLKFMVYLQKENIIDESGMPKERFSAEFPKEGPSILRIQQVVRGDSAAYFCASSPGLAGGPTDTQYFGPGTRLTVL.

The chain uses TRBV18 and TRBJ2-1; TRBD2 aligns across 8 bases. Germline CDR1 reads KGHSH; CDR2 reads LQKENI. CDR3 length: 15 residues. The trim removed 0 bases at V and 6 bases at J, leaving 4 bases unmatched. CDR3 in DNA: TGTGCCAGCTCACCACCAGGCGGGGGGAGCAATGAGCAGTTCTTC. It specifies CASSPPGGGSNEQFF. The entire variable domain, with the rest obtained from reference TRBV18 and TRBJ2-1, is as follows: NAGVMQNPRHLVRRRGQEARLRCSPMKGHSHVYWYRQLPEEGLKFMVYLQKENIIDESGMPKERFSAEFPKEGPSILRIQQVVRGDSAAYFCASSPPGGGSNEQFFGPGTRLTVL.

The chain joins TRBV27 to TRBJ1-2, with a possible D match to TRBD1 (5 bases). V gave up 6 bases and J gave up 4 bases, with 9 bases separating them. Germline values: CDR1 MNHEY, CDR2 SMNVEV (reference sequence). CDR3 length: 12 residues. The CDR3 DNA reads TGTGCCAGCAGGCTCGGGGGCTATGGCTACACCTTC. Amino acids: CASRLGGYGYTF.

CDR3 sequence: CASSLNRVSGELFF. CDR3 sequence (DNA): TGTGCCAGCAGTTTAAACAGGGTGAGCGGGGAGCTGTTTTTT. This chain uses TRBV27 with TRBJ2-2, with D possibly matching TRBD1 (6 bases). The CDR3 consists of 14 residues. V lost 2 bases to trimming and J lost 7 bases, with 11 bases between them. Per the germline V gene, CDR1 is MNHEY and CDR2 is SMNVEV (reference sequence).

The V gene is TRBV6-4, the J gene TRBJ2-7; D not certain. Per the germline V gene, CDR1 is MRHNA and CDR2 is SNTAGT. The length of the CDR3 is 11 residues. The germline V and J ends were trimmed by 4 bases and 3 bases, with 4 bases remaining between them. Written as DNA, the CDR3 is TGTGCCAGCAGTGTAATCTACGAGCAGTACGTC. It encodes CASSVIYEQYV.

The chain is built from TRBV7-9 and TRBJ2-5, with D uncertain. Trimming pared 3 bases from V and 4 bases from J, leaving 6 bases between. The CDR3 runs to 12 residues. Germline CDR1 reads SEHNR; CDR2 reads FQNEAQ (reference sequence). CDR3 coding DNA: TGTGCCAGCAGCTTGTCTTTAGAGACCCAGTACTTC. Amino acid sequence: CASSLSLETQYF.

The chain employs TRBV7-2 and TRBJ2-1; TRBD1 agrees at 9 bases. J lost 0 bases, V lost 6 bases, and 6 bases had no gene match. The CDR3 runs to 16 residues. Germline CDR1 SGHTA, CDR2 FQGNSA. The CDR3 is CASSLDRGSSYNEQFF. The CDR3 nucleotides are TGTGCCAGCAGTTTGGACAGGGGCAGCTCCTACAATGAGCAGTTCTTC. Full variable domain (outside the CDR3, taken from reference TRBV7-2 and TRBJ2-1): GAGVSQSPSNKVTEKGKDVELRCDPISGHTALYWYRQSLGQGLEFLIYFQGNSAPDKSGLPSDRFSAERTGGSVSTLTIQRTQQEDSAVYLCASSLDRGSSYNEQFFGPGTRLTVL.

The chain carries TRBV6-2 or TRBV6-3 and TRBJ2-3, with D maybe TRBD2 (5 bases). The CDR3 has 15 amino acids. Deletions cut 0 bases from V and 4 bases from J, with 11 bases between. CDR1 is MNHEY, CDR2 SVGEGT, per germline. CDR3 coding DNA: TGTGCCAGCAGTTACTCAGGAGAGGGAGCAGATACGCAGTATTTT. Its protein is CASSYSGEGADTQYF.

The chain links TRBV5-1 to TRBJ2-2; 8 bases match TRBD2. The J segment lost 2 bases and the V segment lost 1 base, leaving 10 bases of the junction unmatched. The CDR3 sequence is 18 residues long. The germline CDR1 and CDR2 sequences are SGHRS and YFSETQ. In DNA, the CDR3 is TGCGCCAGCAGCTTGAGGGCCTTGAGCGGGAGCAACACCGGGGAGCTGTTTTTT. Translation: CASSLRALSGSNTGELFF.

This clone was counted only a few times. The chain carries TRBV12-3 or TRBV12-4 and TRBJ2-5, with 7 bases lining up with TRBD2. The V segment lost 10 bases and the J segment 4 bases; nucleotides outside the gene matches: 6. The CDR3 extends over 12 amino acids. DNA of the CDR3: TGTGCCATTGGGAGGGGAGCAGAGACCCAGTACTTC. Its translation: CAIGRGAETQYF.

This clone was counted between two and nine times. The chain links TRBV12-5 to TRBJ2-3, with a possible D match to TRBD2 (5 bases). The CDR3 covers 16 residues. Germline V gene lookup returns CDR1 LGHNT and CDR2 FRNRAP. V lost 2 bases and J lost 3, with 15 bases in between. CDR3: CASGLPAVLATDTQYF. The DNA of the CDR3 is TGTGCTAGTGGTTTGCCAGCCGTCCTAGCAACAGATACGCAGTATTTT.

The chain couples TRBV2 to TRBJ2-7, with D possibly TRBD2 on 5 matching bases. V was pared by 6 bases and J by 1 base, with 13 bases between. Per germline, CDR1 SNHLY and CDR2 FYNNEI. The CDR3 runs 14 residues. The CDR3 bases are TGTGCCAGCAGCAGAGTAAGCGGTTCCTACGAGCAGTACTTC. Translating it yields CASSRVSGSYEQYF. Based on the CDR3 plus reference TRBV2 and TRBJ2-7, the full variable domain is EPEVTQTPSHQVTQMGQEVILRCVPISNHLYFYWYRQILGQKVEFLVSFYNNEISEKSEIFDDQFSVERPDGSNFTLKIRSTKLEDSAMYFCASSRVSGSYEQYFGPGTRLTVT.

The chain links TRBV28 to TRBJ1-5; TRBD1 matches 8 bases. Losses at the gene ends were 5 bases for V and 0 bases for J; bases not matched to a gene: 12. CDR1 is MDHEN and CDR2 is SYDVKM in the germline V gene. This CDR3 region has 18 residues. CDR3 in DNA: TGTGCCAGCAGTACGACAGGGGCCGTATCCTATAGCAATCAGCCCCAGCATTTT. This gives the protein CASSTTGAVSYSNQPQHF.

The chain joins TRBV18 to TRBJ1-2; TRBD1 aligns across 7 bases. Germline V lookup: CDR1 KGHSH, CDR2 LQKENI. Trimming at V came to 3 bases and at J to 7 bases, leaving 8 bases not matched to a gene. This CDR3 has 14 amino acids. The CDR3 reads CASSPGQQIPGYTF. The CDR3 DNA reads TGTGCCAGCTCACCGGGACAGCAGATTCCTGGCTACACCTTC. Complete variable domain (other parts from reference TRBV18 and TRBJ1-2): NAGVMQNPRHLVRRRGQEARLRCSPMKGHSHVYWYRQLPEEGLKFMVYLQKENIIDESGMPKERFSAEFPKEGPSILRIQQVVRGDSAAYFCASSPGQQIPGYTFGSGTRLTVV.

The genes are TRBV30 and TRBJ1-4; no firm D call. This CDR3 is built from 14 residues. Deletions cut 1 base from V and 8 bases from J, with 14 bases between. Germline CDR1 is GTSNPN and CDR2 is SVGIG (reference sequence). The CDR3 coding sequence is TGTGCCTGGAGTGGACGCGAATGGAGGGAAAAACTGTTTTTT. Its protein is CAWSGREWREKLFF. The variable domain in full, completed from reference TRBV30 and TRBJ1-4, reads SQTIHQWPATLVQPVGSPLSLECTVEGTSNPNLYWYRQAAGRGLQLLFYSVGIGQISSEVPQNLSASRPQDRQFILSSKKLLLSDSGFYLCAWSGREWREKLFFGSGTQLSVL.

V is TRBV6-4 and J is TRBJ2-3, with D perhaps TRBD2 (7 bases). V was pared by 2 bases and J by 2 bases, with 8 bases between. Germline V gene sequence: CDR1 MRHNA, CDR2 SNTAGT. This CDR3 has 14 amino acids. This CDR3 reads CASSDGGATDTQYF. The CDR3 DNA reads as TGTGCCAGCAGTGACGGGGGGGCCACAGATACGCAGTATTTT.

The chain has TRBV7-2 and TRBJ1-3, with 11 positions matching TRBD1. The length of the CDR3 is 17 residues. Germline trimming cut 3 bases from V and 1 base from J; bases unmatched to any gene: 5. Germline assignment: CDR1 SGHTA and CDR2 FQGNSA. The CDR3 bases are TGTGCCAGCAGCTTGGGACAGGGGGTAAGATCTGGAAACACCATATATTTT. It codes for CASSLGQGVRSGNTIYF. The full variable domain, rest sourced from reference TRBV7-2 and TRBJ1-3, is GAGVSQSPSNKVTEKGKDVELRCDPISGHTALYWYRQSLGQGLEFLIYFQGNSAPDKSGLPSDRFSAERTGGSVSTLTIQRTQQEDSAVYLCASSLGQGVRSGNTIYFGEGSWLTVV.

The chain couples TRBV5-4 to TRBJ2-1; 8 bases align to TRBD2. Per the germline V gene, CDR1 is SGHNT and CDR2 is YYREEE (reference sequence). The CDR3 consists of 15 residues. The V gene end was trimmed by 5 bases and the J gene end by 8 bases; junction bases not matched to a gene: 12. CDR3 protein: CASRPASGLGDEQFF. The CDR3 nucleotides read TGTGCCAGCAGGCCTGCTAGCGGGTTGGGGGATGAGCAGTTCTTC.

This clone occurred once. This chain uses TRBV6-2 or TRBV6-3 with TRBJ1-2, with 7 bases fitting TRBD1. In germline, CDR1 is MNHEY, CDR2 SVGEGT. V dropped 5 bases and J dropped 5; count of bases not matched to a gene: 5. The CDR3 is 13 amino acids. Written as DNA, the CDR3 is TGTGCCAGCAGTGATACAGGGGTTTATGGCTACACCTTC. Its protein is CASSDTGVYGYTF.

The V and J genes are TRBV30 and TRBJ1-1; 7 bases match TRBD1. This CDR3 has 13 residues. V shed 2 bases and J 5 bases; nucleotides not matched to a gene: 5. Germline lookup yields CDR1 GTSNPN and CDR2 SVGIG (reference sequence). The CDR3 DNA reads TGTGCCTGGAGTCCGACAGGGAGTACTGAAGCTTTCTTT. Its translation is CAWSPTGSTEAFF.